This T cell receptor beta chain was sequenced during a study of cytomegalovirus exposure and HLA in healthy donors (dated by TCRdb to about 2017). Some background on the complete study: According to an earlier analysis of 587 of the donors, some 180 million T cells yielded some 120 million unique TCR beta sequences and around 300 Gb of sequence data. All discovery cohort repertoires had been generated on a single sequencing platform. HLA typing included class I and class II loci at four-digit resolution. The number of typed donors differed by locus: about 620-630 for A, B, C, DRB1 and DQB1; 522 for DQA1; approximately 600 for DPA1; and around 450 for DPB1. To decide whether each TCR beta V gene segment behaved as functional or pseudogenic, an earlier analysis of fewer than 750 of the donors relied on high-throughput TCR beta sequencing. The T cell repertoires of several hundred subjects were profiled by immunosequencing and related to cytomegalovirus serostatus. Across approximately 400 genotyped donors of the cohort, an average of approximately 220,000 unique TCR beta nucleotide sequences per donor were sequenced, and around 19% of those sequences were non-productive. In the later analysis, no new phenotypic data were used to find candidate immune exposures; instead, reliance was placed on TCR beta sequences and their occurrence across donors. Of the 300 to 400 genotyped donors, around 81% fell in the genetic ancestry cluster associated with self-reported Caucasian donors. Four or five DR-DQ haplotypes were treated as single units for association and clustering because of strong linkage in the cohort. To study patterns of TCR occurrence, a later analysis re-analyzed previously published TCR beta repertoires from around 700 donors and added high-resolution HLA genotyping. In a later genetic analysis, genome-wide SNP genotypes for about 55% of the roughly 670 donors were used, and that subset was treated as a discovery cohort. Approximately 310 gigabases of sequencing data and 70 million to 85 million unique TCR sequences were included in an early release covering 550 to 650 HLA-typed donors. Besides the first cohort of roughly 640 subjects, a separate validation cohort made up of over a hundred different subjects was used. The aim of the study was to test whether cataloging public T cell receptors could identify signatures of past pathogen exposure. Donor age, sex, ethnicity and CMV serostatus were compiled together with the repertoire data. The study combined high-throughput TCR immunosequencing, statistical association of individual TCRs with disease status, and machine learning to predict cytomegalovirus infection status. The paper as a whole reports these results and caveats: In vitro tests confirmed that three of the cytomegalovirus-associated TCR beta chains recognize cytomegalovirus antigens. The authors suggested that the approach could potentially be generalized to other disease states and immunological phenotypes. This cohort had only TCR beta chains sequenced, and the lack of alpha or paired-chain data limited which features could be detected. Correlated functional status among segregating V segments might reflect linkage disequilibrium, but an unknown experimental factor could not be ruled out. A cluster of highly shared sequence variants was judged likely to represent a technical artifact of the sequencing pipeline. Sequencing depth was assumed to be roughly uniform across donors in the presence/absence analyses, though that assumption may not hold. In a later analysis, several top co-occurrence clusters were reported to appear linked to parvovirus B19, influenza, CMV and Epstein-Barr virus. In both the original and validation cohorts, the classifier was reported to diagnose cytomegalovirus status with high specificity and sensitivity. While some public TCRs were present in many individuals, most TCR sequences turned up only very rarely across donors. In a later analysis, HLA-associated TCR beta chains showed more clonal expansion and lower generation probabilities than non-associated chains that were equally common. In a later analysis, 16,951 TCR beta sequences were associated with specific HLA alleles at a false discovery rate of 0.05. Assigning TCR associations to individual alleles was difficult when HLA alleles, especially DR and DQ, strongly co-occurred. A later analysis found that most CMV-associated TCR beta chains appeared HLA-restricted, with HLA associations seemingly driven largely by CMV exposure. Some IMGT-functional V segments, including TRBV6-2 and TRBV6-3, could not be distinguished by the 87-base-pair reads and were therefore excluded. A further reported finding was that TCR beta sequences accurately predicted the HLA-A and HLA-B alleles for most subjects in the first cohort. Because HLA typing was missing for some donors at each locus, association tests included only the typed subset. CMV serostatus was the only immune exposure information available for the cohort. V-gene and J-gene trimming of TCR beta chains was associated with a missense DCLRE1C variant in a later genetic analysis, and the association was replicated in an independent cohort. In a later analysis, TCR association rates were found to vary across HLA loci, with the most associated TCRs seen for DRB1 alleles and the fewest for HLA-C alleles. Compared with the roughly 720-donor mean, donors in an Asian-associated ancestry cluster had fewer N-insertions in productive TCRs, according to a later genetic analysis. In an earlier analysis of approximately 590 of the donors, most TCR beta V segments were observed in productive rearrangements about 87% or about 30% of the time, broadly matching IMGT annotations. The study listed 150 to 200 TCR beta chains as associated with cytomegalovirus. Over 15 rarely observed V segments, including chromosome 9 orphons, were excluded from the earlier analysis of several hundred of the donors because counts were too low.

The cohort was made up of about 610 healthy bone marrow donors. At the time of sampling, every cohort member was nominally healthy, though immune exposures that went unrecorded were likely present. The donor was CMV seronegative and belonged to the group of over 300 seronegative cohort members. Each donor provided a peripheral blood sample, and peripheral blood mononuclear cells were used for TCR beta sequencing. Genomic DNA extraction from the blood cell samples was performed with the Qiagen DNeasy Blood Extraction Kit. Library preparation was by the immunoSEQ multiplex PCR assay. For the multiplex PCR, a mixture combining 60 forward primers for TCR Vbeta segments and 13 reverse primers for TCR Jbeta segments was used. A multiplex PCR assay on genomic DNA amplified the CDR3 region of rearranged TCR beta genes. The amplified TCR beta libraries were sequenced on the Illumina HiSeq System as 87-base-pair reads. In the authors' own workflow: In a later analysis, some 80 million unique TCR beta chains were counted across the roughly 670 repertoires, and approximately 11 million of these chains were shared by at least two donors. Raw reads were error-corrected and collapsed into unique sequences with a nearest-neighbor algorithm that merged closely related sequences to remove PCR and sequencing errors. Alignment of CDR3 sequences to IMGT reference sequences was used to assign V, D and J gene segments. For a sequence to be retained, a match of at least six nucleotides to both a V gene segment and a J gene segment was required. Rearrangements were called productive when the CDR3 lacked stop codons and stayed in frame with V and J; all others were non-productive. Following IMGT convention, CDR3 was defined as the stretch from the second conserved V-encoded cysteine up to the conserved J-encoded phenylalanine. Sequences without an unambiguous match to a single V gene segment were excluded from the earlier analysis of several hundred of the donors. In an earlier analysis of about 590 of the donors, a V segment was called functional when productive rearrangements were above 56.7%, and segregating when the standard deviation between donors exceeded 5%. A statistical classification framework was built for diagnosing cytomegalovirus status from the catalog of TCR beta chain sequences. In a later analysis, V and J genes were assigned by comparing TCR nucleotide sequences against IMGT/GENE-DB human TR gene sequences. Using the TCRdist pipeline, a later analysis assigned CDR3 sequences along with most-parsimonious VDJ recombination scenarios. In a later analysis, each TCR beta chain was defined by its CDR3 amino acid sequence together with its V-gene family, and reads lacking a unique V-gene family were excluded. As a way to deal with suspected cross-contamination and a sequencing artifact, a later analysis dropped nearly 600 nucleotide sequences that were highly shared and had low generation probability. In a later analysis, a clonal expansion index for each public chain was calculated from normalized within-repertoire ranks of inferred template counts. In a later analysis, generation probabilities were computed with a VDJ recombination model fitted to out-of-frame rearrangements, and the resulting probabilities were checked against IGoR. A later analysis scored TCR-TCR, TCR-HLA and TCR-CMV co-occurrence with hypergeometric tests, applying a repertoire-size bias correction to TCR pairs. False discovery rates were estimated in a later analysis by permuting HLA or CMV assignments 20 times. In a later analysis, co-occurring TCRs were grouped using DBSCAN, with TCRdist sequence similarity added in when clustering inside HLA-allele-positive subsets. Repertoires with fewer than 30,000 or more than 120,000 public chains, plus five repertoires with anomalous nucleotide sharing, were excluded from co-occurrence clustering. TCRdb mirrors the immuneACCESS table, restricted to in-frame sequences. Some clones are absent from its copies; in checked studies, under half trace to an unresolved V gene, and the reason for the others is unknown. V and J calls plus clone size are reproduced from that table; the DNA served to infer D and trimming. This sample gives about 110,000 clones in total; more than 75% of them show up just once. The ten largest clones take up 1.5% to 2% of the sample.

The junction carries 17 bases between V and J, which are trimmed by 5 bases and 6 bases respectively. From the germline V gene, CDR1 is SGHVS and CDR2 is FNYEAQ. Including cysteine and phenylalanine, the CDR3 has 14 amino acids. The DNA shown is the 42-base CDR3, in frame from base 1. Regarding this clone: What antigen it recognizes has not been identified. No base quality information exists; no much larger clone differs at one position.

The chain was built from TRBV7-6 and TRBJ2-7; a tentative D match to TRBD1 spans 6 bases. The source is a man in his forties in good health and CMV-seronegative. Sequenced: PBMCs. DNA sequence: TGTGCCAGCAGCGCACAGGGTCGGGGTCGCGAGCAGTACTTC. Its protein is CASSAQGRGREQYF. With the portions outside the CDR3 filled from the reference TRBV7-6 and TRBJ2-7 genes, the complete variable region becomes GAGVSQSPRYKVTKRGQDVALRCDPISGHVSLYWYRQALGQGPEFLTYFNYEAQQDKSGLPNDRFSAERPEGSISTLTIQRTEQRDSAMYRCASSAQGRGREQYFGPGTRLTVT.